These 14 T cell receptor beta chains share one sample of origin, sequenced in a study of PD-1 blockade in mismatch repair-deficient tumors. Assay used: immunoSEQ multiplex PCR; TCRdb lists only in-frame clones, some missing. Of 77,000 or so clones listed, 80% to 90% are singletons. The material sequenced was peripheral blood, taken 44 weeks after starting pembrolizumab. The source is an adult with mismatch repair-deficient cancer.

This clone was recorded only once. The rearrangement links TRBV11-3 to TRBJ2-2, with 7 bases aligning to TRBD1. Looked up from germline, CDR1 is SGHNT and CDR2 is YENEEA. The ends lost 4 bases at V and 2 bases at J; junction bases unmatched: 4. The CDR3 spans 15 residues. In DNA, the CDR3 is TGTGCCAGCAGCTACGGGACAGTTAACACCGGGGAGCTGTTTTTT. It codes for CASSYGTVNTGELFF.

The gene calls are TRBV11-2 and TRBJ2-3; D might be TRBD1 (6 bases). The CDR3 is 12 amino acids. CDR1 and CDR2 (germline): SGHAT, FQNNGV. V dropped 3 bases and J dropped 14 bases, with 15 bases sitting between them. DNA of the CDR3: TGTGCCAGCAGCTTGGGCCATTACAGGGTGTATTTT. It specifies CASSLGHYRVYF. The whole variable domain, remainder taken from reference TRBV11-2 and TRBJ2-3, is EAGVAQSPRYKIIEKRQSVAFWCNPISGHATLYWYQQILGQGPKLLIQFQNNGVVDDSQLPKDRFSAERLKGVDSTLKIQPAKLEDSAVYLCASSLGHYRVYFGPGTRLTVL.

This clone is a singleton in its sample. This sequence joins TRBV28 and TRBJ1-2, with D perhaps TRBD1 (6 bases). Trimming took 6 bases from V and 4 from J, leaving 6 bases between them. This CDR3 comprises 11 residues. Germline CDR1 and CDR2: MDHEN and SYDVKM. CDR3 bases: TGTGCCAGCAGGGACAGCTATGGCTACACCTTC. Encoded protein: CASRDSYGYTF.

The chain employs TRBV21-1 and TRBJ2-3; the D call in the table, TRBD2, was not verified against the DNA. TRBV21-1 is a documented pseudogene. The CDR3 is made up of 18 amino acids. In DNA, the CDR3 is TGTGCCAGCAGCAAAGCGCTAGCGGGAACGGTTGGAACAGATACGCAGTATTTT. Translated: CASSKALAGTVGTDTQYF.

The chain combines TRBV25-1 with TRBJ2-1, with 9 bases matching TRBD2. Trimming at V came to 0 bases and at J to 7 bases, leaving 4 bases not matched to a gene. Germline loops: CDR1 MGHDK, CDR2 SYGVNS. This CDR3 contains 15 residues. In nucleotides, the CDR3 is TGTGCCAGCAGTGAATACGTCAGCGGGGGGAATGAGCAGTTCTTC. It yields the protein CASSEYVSGGNEQFF.

The CDR3 coding sequence is TGTGCCAGCACCGACCCCGGACAGGGGGGACCCTGGGGCTATGGCTACACCTTC. This gives the protein CASTDPGQGGPWGYGYTF. The chain has TRBV28 and TRBJ1-2, with 10 positions matching TRBD1. The CDR3 loop spans 18 amino acids. Germline CDR1 and CDR2: MDHEN and SYDVKM. V lost 7 bases, J lost 4 bases, and 18 bases stayed unmatched.

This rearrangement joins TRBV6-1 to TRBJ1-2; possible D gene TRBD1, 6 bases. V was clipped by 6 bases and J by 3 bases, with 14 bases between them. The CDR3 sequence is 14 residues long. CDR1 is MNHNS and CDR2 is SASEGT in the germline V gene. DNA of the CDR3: TGTGCCAGCAGGGTAACAGGGTACGACTATGGCTACACCTTC. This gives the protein CASRVTGYDYGYTF.

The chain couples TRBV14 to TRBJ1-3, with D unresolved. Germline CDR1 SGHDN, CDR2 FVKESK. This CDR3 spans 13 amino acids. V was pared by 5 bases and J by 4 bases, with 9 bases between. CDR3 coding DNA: TGTGCCAGCAGCGCCACTGTGGGAAACACCATATATTTT. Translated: CASSATVGNTIYF.

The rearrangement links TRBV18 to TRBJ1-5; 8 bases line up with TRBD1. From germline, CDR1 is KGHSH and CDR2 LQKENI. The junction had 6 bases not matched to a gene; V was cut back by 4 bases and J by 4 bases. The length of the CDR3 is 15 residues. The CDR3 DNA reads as TGTGCCAGCTCACTCCCCGGGACAGGAAATCAGCCCCAGCATTTT. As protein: CASSLPGTGNQPQHF.

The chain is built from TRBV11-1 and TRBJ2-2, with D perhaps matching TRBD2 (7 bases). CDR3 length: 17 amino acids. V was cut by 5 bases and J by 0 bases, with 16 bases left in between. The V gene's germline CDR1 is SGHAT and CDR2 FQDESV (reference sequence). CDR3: CASSAYQGTTNTGELFF. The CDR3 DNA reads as TGTGCCAGCAGCGCCTATCAGGGGACTACGAACACCGGGGAGCTGTTTTTT. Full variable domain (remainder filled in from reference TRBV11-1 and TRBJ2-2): EAEVAQSPRYKITEKSQAVAFWCDPISGHATLYWYRQILGQGPELLVQFQDESVVDDSQLPKDRFSAERLKGVDSTLKIQPAELGDSAMYLCASSAYQGTTNTGELFFGEGSRLTVL.

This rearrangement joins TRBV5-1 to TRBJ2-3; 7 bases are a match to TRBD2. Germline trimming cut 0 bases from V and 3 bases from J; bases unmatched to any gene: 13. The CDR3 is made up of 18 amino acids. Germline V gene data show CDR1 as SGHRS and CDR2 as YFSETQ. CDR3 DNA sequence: TGCGCCAGCAGCTTGGTCCCAAGCGGGATGGCGGCGACAGATACGCAGTATTTT. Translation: CASSLVPSGMAATDTQYF.

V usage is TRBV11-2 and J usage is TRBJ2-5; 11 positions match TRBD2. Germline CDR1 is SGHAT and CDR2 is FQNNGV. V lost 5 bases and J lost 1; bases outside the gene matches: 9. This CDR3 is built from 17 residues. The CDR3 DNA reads TGTGCCAGCAGCCTTCTAGGACTAGCGGGTTCCCAAGAGACCCAGTACTTC. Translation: CASSLLGLAGSQETQYF.

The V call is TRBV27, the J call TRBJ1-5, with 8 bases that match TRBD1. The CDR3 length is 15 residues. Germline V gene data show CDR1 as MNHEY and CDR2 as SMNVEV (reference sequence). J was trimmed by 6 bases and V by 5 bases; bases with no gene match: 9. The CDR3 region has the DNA TGTGCCAGCAGTCAACAGGACAGGGTGGGTCAGCCCCAGCATTTT. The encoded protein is CASSQQDRVGQPQHF.

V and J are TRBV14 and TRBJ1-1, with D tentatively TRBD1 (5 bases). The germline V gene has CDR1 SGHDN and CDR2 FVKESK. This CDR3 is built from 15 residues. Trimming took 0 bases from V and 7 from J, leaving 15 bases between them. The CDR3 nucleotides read TGTGCCAGCAGCCAAGATCTAGTGGCAGGGAGTGAAGCTTTCTTT. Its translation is CASSQDLVAGSEAFF. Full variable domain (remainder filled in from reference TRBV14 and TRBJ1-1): EAGVTQFPSHSVIEKGQTVTLRCDPISGHDNLYWYRRVMGKEIKFLLHFVKESKQDESGMPNNRFLAERTGGTYSTLKVQPAELEDSGVYFCASSQDLVAGSEAFFGQGTRLTVV.